These 24 T cell receptor beta chains share one sample of origin, sequenced in a study of human T cells and chemical hapten exposure. MiXCR, applied by TCRdb to the RACE reads, yields one record per CDR3 protein. The sample has fewer than 55,000 distinct CDR3 sequences, approximately 9.9% seen once. The time point is: patch test 3, about 24 weeks after DPC sensitization. Treatment here: therapeutic diphenylcyclopropenone sensitization with weekly scalp DPC. The sequencing here drew on whole blood, taken in connection with sensitization to the hapten diphenylcyclopropenone (DPC). The receptors derive from a woman between 40 and 55 years old with alopecia areata. Some clones in this sample may be carry-over from other donors' samples.

This clonotype showed up just a few times. The rearrangement links TRBV4-3 to TRBJ1-2; a possible D gene is TRBD1 (6 bases). In germline, CDR1 is LGHNA, CDR2 YSLEER. V gave up 5 bases and J gave up 0 bases, with 16 bases separating them. The CDR3 is 16 residues long. Here the CDR3 DNA reads TGCGCCAGCAGCTCAAGGGGGGTTGGGGCTAACTATGGCTACACCTTC. Amino acids: CASSSRGVGANYGYTF.

The chain recombines TRBV4-1 with TRBJ2-5, with D possibly TRBD2 on 5 matching bases. The V end was cut by 0 bases, the J end by 5 bases, with 22 bases between. The germline V gene encodes CDR1 MGHRA and CDR2 YSYEKL. The CDR3 is 18 residues long. DNA for the CDR3: TGCGCCAGCAGCCAAGAGATAGCGTTGGAGAACCTCGGTGAGACCCAGTACTTC. Translated, it gives CASSQEIALENLGETQYF.

This clonotype has a handful of counts. The chain uses TRBV7-6 and TRBJ2-2; D may be TRBD2 (6 bases). V lost 5 bases and J 4 bases, leaving 23 bases between the germline ends. CDR3 length: 18 amino acids. Germline V gene lookup returns CDR1 SGHVS and CDR2 FNYEAQ. The CDR3 DNA follows: TGTGCCAGCAGCCCAAGTGTGCGGGACGGGGCGATCACCGGGGAGCTGTTTTTT. Protein: CASSPSVRDGAITGELFF.

The chain uses TRBV27 and TRBJ2-1; 8 bases map to TRBD1. Germline CDR1 is MNHEY and CDR2 is SMNVEV (reference sequence). Trimming removed 6 bases from V and 10 bases from J; junction bases left unmatched: 11. This CDR3 is built from 14 residues. CDR3 loop: CASSRGQGAKEQFF. The CDR3 nucleotides read TGTGCCAGCAGCCGAGGGCAGGGGGCTAAAGAGCAGTTCTTC.

The rearrangement joins TRBV6-5 to TRBJ1-1; 7 nucleotides line up with TRBD1. The CDR3 covers 13 residues. Trimming at V came to 5 bases and at J to 2 bases, leaving 2 bases not matched to a gene. CDR1 and CDR2 (germline): MNHEY, SVGAGI. The CDR3 DNA reads TGTGCCAGCAGTGACAGGGACAACACTGAAGCTTTCTTT. Translation: CASSDRDNTEAFF.

The chain couples TRBV27 to TRBJ1-3, with a weak D call TRBD1 (5 bases). The CDR3 totals 14 residues. Germline CDR1 MNHEY, CDR2 SMNVEV (reference sequence). The germline V and J ends were trimmed by 5 bases and 3 bases, with 11 bases remaining between them. This CDR3 is CASSRRGYGNTIYF. Here the CDR3 DNA reads TGTGCCAGCAGTAGAAGGGGTTATGGAAACACCATATATTTT.

The sample holds many counts of this clonotype. V gene TRBV10-2 combines with J gene TRBJ1-6; TRBD1 might be the D (5 bases). The CDR3 sequence is 14 residues long. Per germline, CDR1 WSHSY and CDR2 SAAADI. V lost 0 bases, J lost 6 bases, and 6 bases lay in between. The CDR3 DNA follows: TGCGCCAGCAGTGAGTCGGGGGGTAATTCACCCCTCCACTTT. Residues: CASSESGGNSPLHF.

The chain joins TRBV7-2 to TRBJ2-3, with D possibly being TRBD1 or TRBD2 (5 bases each). The ends were cut back, 5 bases at V and 1 base at J, with 10 bases in the middle. The germline V gene encodes CDR1 SGHTA and CDR2 FQGNSA. The CDR3 contains 14 residues. As DNA, the CDR3 is TGTGCCAGCAGCACAAGGGACCGCACAGATACGCAGTATTTT. It encodes CASSTRDRTDTQYF.

The chain combines TRBV7-9 with TRBJ1-1, with 9 positions matching TRBD1. The CDR3 runs 15 residues. V was clipped by 5 bases and J by 1 base; unmatched bases: 5. Germline CDR1 is SEHNR and CDR2 is FQNEAQ (reference sequence). The CDR3 protein is CASSPGDRANTEAFF. CDR3 nucleotides: TGTGCCAGCAGCCCCGGGGACAGGGCGAACACTGAAGCTTTCTTT.

This clonotype was counted between two and nine times. This chain connects TRBV20-1 to TRBJ2-1, with D possibly TRBD2 on 5 matching bases. This CDR3 is 12 amino acids long. Trimming removed 1 base from V and 9 bases from J, with 10 bases in between. CDR1 DFQATT and CDR2 SNEGSKA come from the germline V gene (reference sequence). CDR3 nucleotides: TGCAGTGCTAGAGCCCTAGCACGTGAGCAGTTCTTC. Protein sequence: CSARALAREQFF.

In this sample, this clonotype turned up many times. The chain links TRBV20-1 to TRBJ2-5; maybe TRBD2 (5 bases). The CDR3 runs 16 residues. Germline CDR1 reads DFQATT; CDR2 reads SNEGSKA (reference sequence). Trimming took 2 bases from V and 1 from J, leaving 17 bases between them. CDR3 amino acids: CSARIGGGPPQETQYF. The CDR3 DNA reads as TGCAGTGCTAGAATTGGAGGCGGGCCCCCCCAAGAGACCCAGTACTTC.

The genes are TRBV20-1 and TRBJ1-3; D is possibly TRBD1 (5 bases). Germline V gene sequence: CDR1 DFQATT, CDR2 SNEGSKA (reference sequence). The CDR3 is 15 residues long. V was trimmed by 0 bases and J by 3 bases, leaving 12 bases between them. CDR3 sequence (DNA): TGCAGTGCTAGAGACAGGGCAATCGGTGGAAACACCATATATTTT. This codes for CSARDRAIGGNTIYF.

This clonotype appeared many times. The chain couples TRBV6-5 to TRBJ2-1, with TRBD1 matching 9 bases. Germline values: CDR1 MNHEY, CDR2 SVGAGI. Trimming at V came to 5 bases and at J to 4 bases, leaving 12 bases not matched to a gene. The CDR3 is made up of 17 amino acids. The CDR3 loop is CASSRLMGQGYYNEQFF. In DNA, the CDR3 is TGTGCCAGCAGTCGACTAATGGGACAGGGTTATTACAATGAGCAGTTCTTC.

This clonotype appeared many times. The J gene is TRBJ2-5, the V gene TRBV5-4, with 7 bases identical to TRBD2. The germline V gene has CDR1 SGHNT and CDR2 YYREEE (reference sequence). The CDR3 length is 14 residues. With V trimmed by 4 bases and J by 5 bases, 8 bases remained unmatched. The CDR3 reads CASSAKLARETQYF. DNA for the CDR3: TGTGCCAGCAGCGCCAAACTAGCGCGCGAGACCCAGTACTTC.

The gene calls are TRBV19 and TRBJ2-1; 9 nucleotides match TRBD2. With 9 bases clipped from V and 9 bases from J, the junction kept 9 bases outside the gene matches. CDR3 length equals 13 residues. Germline values: CDR1 LNHDA, CDR2 SQIVND (reference sequence). Here the CDR3 DNA reads TGTGCCAGCGTGGCGGGGGGGCGAGGTGAGCAGTTCTTC. This translates into CASVAGGRGEQFF.

This clonotype was recorded at least ten times. The chain combines TRBV5-5 with TRBJ2-3, with D perhaps matching TRBD2 (6 bases). V lost 6 bases to trimming and J lost 2 bases, with 16 bases between them. This CDR3 is built from 15 residues. Per germline, CDR1 SGHKS and CDR2 YYEKEE (reference sequence). The CDR3 DNA reads as TGTGCCAGCACCTCCGAGGGACTTACCACAGATACGCAGTATTTT. Its protein product is CASTSEGLTTDTQYF.

About this clonotype: A much more abundant neighbour one base away suggests this may be a read error. For the CDR3, the DNA is TGTGCCAGCAGACAGGGGTTACAGGTCAATTCACCCCTCCACTTT. It specifies CASRQGLQVNSPLHF. This rearrangement joins TRBV6-2 or TRBV6-3 to TRBJ1-6, with 7 nucleotides matching TRBD1. This CDR3 region has 15 residues. V lost 6 bases, J lost 7 bases, and 9 bases stayed unmatched. Germline CDR1 reads MNHEY; CDR2 reads SVGEGT.

This clonotype has a handful of counts. The rearrangement uses TRBV5-1 and TRBJ1-4; TRBD1 might be the D (6 bases). CDR3 length equals 14 residues. Germline assignment: CDR1 SGHRS and CDR2 YFSETQ. V lost 2 bases to trimming and J lost 8 bases, with 13 bases between them. In DNA, the CDR3 is TGCGCCAGCAGCTTCGAGTCAGGGGCAGAAAAACTGTTTTTT. It is translated as CASSFESGAEKLFF.

Notes on this clonotype: A single base separates this from a much larger clone, so it may be a read error. V gene TRBV20-1 combines with J gene TRBJ1-2; D is possibly TRBD1 (5 bases). The CDR3 has 13 residues. Per germline, CDR1 DFQATT and CDR2 SNEGSKA (reference sequence). CDR3: CSARESANYSYTF. Written as DNA, the CDR3 is TGCAGTGCCAGGGAGTCGGCGAACTATAGCTACACCTTC.

This clonotype was recorded at least ten times. This chain connects TRBV3-1 to TRBJ2-7; D is uncertain. Germline V CDR1 and CDR2: LGHDT, YNNKEL (reference sequence). This CDR3 contains 16 residues. Trimming removed 0 bases at V and 2 bases at J, with 14 bases between. The CDR3 DNA reads TGTGCCAGCAGCCAAGATCCGACCAGGACCACCTACGAGCAGTACTTC. It translates to CASSQDPTRTTYEQYF.

The chain has TRBV19 and TRBJ1-1; 7 positions agree with TRBD1. CDR3 length: 14 amino acids. In germline, CDR1 is LNHDA, CDR2 SQIVND (reference sequence). J lost 10 bases, V lost 11 bases, and 19 bases had no gene match. The CDR3 nucleotides read TGTGCCTCGGGAGGGGGCCTGGGCCGAGGTTCAGCTTTCTTT. Residues: CASGGGLGRGSAFF.

This clonotype was observed many times. This chain links TRBV25-1 with TRBJ1-6; D is unclear. V dropped 2 bases and J dropped 0 bases, with 26 bases sitting between them. Germline values: CDR1 MGHDK, CDR2 SYGVNS. The CDR3 has 22 residues. The CDR3 DNA sequence: TGTGCCAGCAGTGAACCCTACCTCCGGACGCAAGAGGAGGGCTCCTATAATTCACCCCTCCACTTT. This gives the protein CASSEPYLRTQEEGSYNSPLHF.

CDR3 in DNA: TGTGCCAGCAGTGAAACCGCCGAGGGGACGCAGTATTTT. It translates to CASSETAEGTQYF. J is TRBJ2-3 and V is TRBV6-1; D tentatively reads TRBD1 or TRBD2 (5 bases each). Trimming removed 2 bases from V and 9 bases from J, with 12 bases in between. CDR1 MNHNS and CDR2 SASEGT come from the germline V gene. The CDR3 has 13 amino acids.

The chain joins TRBV11-3 to TRBJ1-1; the D is unclear. CDR3 size: 13 residues. Trimming left V 3 bases short and J 1 base short, with 6 bases between. The germline V gene encodes CDR1 SGHNT and CDR2 YENEEA. This CDR3 reads CASSLRPNTEAFF. The CDR3 nucleotides are TGTGCCAGCAGCTTGAGGCCGAACACTGAAGCTTTCTTT.